The clone carrying this TCR beta chain has more than one count but fewer than ten. Original handling: Reference gene primer amplification yielded estimated nucleated cell counts. The table came from immunoSEQ multiplex PCR; TCRdb's copy has only in-frame clones and leaves some out. Clonal size and the V and J genes are those of that table, whereas D and trimming came from the DNA. The table lists 300,000 to 400,000 clones, approximately 86% of them singletons. These data belong to a study of blood T cell repertoires in COVID-19. Study context: Material from acute and convalescent COVID-19 was sourced from the United States, Italy and Spain.

The CDR3 runs 19 residues. The chain carries TRBV21-1 and TRBJ2-7; the D call in the table, TRBD1, was not verified against the DNA. TRBV21-1 is tagged as a pseudogene. This TCR was sampled from a man aged 30-40 years with COVID-19, enrolled during active disease. Sequenced input: peripheral blood. This chain's CDR3 is CASPPTEHLGTGVSYEQYF. The CDR3, as DNA: TGTGCCAGCCCCCCTACCGAACACCTCGGGACAGGGGTCTCCTACGAGCAGTACTTC.